Reported below is one T cell receptor (beta chain). Its antigen is unidentified. The sample originates from a study of cytomegalovirus exposure and HLA in healthy donors. Study-wide points: A previous analysis found most TCR beta V segments productive roughly 87% or roughly 30% of the time. It emerged from a later analysis that several of the most significant clusters appeared to be linked to common viral pathogens.

60 Vbeta and 13 Jbeta primers were used in PCR. Libraries were prepared by immunoSEQ multiplex PCR; TCRdb keeps only in-frame clonotypes and omits some of them. This table holds roughly 50,000 clones. Trimming removed 4 bases from V and 8 bases from J; junction bases left unmatched: 9. Germline V lookup: CDR1 KGHSY, CDR2 FQNENV. CDR3 length: 15 amino acids. The specimen sequenced was PBMCs. The source is a woman aged 40 to 50 in good health and CMV-seronegative. This chain links TRBV16 with TRBJ1-2; 11 nucleotides match TRBD1. The DNA for the CDR3 is TGTGCCAGCAGCCCCGGGACAGGGGGTCGGTGGGGCTACACCTTC. This codes for CASSPGTGGRWGYTF.